The T cell receptor (beta chain) under discussion was sequenced for a study of cytomegalovirus exposure and HLA in healthy donors. Findings of the study overall: The listing of roughly 160 TCR beta chains classed them as cytomegalovirus-associated.

The donors were part of the validation cohort of roughly 130 subjects. That cohort was separate from the first cohort, which comprised 500 to 700 subjects. Libraries were prepared by immunoSEQ multiplex PCR; TCRdb keeps only in-frame clonotypes and omits some of them. The sample records tens of thousands of clones, roughly 94% being singletons. Note on this clone: Its antigen remains unidentified.

The sequencing sample was made of PBMCs. This receptor was taken from a woman in her late teens or twenties in good health and CMV-seronegative.

CDR3 bases: TGCGCCAGCTCCTCCGGGACTAGCGGGAGAGGGCAGTTCTTC. The encoded protein is CASSSGTSGRGQFF. The chain uses TRBV5-1 and TRBJ2-1, with TRBD2 identical over 14 bases. There are 14 residues in the CDR3. Germline-derived CDR1 and CDR2 are SGHRS and YFSETQ. V shed 7 bases, J shed 12 bases, and the junction held 9 bases outside the gene matches.